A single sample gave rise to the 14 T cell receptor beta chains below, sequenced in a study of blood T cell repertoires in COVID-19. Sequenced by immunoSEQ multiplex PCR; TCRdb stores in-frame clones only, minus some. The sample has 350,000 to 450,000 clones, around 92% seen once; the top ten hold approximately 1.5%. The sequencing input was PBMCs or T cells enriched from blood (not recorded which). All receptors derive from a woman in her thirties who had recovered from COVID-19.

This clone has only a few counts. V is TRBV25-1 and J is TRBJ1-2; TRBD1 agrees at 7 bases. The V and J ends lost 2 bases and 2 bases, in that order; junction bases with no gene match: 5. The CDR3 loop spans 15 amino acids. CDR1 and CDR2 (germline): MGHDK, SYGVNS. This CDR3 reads CASSEIRGQNYGYTF. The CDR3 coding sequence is TGTGCCAGCAGTGAAATTCGGGGACAGAACTATGGCTACACCTTC.

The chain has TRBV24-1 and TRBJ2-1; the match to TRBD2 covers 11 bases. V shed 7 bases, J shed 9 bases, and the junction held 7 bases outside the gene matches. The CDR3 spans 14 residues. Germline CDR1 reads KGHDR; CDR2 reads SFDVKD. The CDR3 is CATSQLAGETEQFF. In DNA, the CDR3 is TGTGCCACCAGCCAACTAGCGGGAGAGACTGAGCAGTTCTTC.

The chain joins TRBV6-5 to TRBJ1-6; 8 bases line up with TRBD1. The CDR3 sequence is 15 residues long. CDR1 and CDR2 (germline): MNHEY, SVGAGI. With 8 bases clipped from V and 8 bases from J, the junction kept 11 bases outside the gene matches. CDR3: CASGPDRGPYSPLHF. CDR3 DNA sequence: TGTGCCAGCGGACCTGACAGGGGACCCTATTCACCCCTCCACTTT.

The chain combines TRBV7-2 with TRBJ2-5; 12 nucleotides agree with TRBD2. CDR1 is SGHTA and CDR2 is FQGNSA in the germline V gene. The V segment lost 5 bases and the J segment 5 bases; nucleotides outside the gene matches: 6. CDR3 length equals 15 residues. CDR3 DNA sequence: TGTGCCAGCAGCCCTAGCGGGGGGGCTGGCGAGACCCAGTACTTC. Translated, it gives CASSPSGGAGETQYF.

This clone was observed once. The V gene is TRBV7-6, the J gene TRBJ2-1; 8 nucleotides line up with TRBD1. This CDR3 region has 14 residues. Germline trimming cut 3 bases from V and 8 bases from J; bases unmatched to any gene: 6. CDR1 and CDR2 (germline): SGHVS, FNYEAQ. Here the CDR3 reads CASSFGQGYYEQFF. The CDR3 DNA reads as TGTGCCAGCAGCTTCGGACAGGGTTATTATGAGCAGTTCTTC. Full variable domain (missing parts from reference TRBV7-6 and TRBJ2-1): GAGVSQSPRYKVTKRGQDVALRCDPISGHVSLYWYRQALGQGPEFLTYFNYEAQQDKSGLPNDRFSAERPEGSISTLTIQRTEQRDSAMYRCASSFGQGYYEQFFGPGTRLTVL.

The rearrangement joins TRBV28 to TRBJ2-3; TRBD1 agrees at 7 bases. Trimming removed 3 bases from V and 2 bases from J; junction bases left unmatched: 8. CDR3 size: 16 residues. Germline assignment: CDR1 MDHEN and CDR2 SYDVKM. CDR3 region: CASSFRGRLITDTQYF. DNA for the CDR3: TGTGCCAGCAGTTTTAGGGGGCGGTTAATCACAGATACGCAGTATTTT.

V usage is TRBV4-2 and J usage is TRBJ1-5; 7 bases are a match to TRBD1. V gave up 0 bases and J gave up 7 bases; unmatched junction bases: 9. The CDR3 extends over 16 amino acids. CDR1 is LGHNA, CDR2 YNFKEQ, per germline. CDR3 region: CASSQDGSGGGQPQHF. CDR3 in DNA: TGTGCCAGCAGCCAAGATGGGTCAGGGGGAGGACAGCCCCAGCATTTT.

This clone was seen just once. In DNA form, the CDR3 reads TGTGCCAGCAGTTTACGGGGATTCGGGGGGCGCCCATCTAATTCACCCCTCCACTTT. Translated, it gives CASSLRGFGGRPSNSPLHF. The chain couples TRBV27 to TRBJ1-6; TRBD1 might be the D (6 bases). Germline V gene data show CDR1 as MNHEY and CDR2 as SMNVEV (reference sequence). The CDR3 runs to 19 residues. The germline V and J ends were trimmed by 2 bases and 6 bases, with 23 bases remaining between them.

The CDR3, as DNA: TGTGCCAGCTCACCATTTCAACAGTTCGACACTGAAGCTTTCTTT. This encodes CASSPFQQFDTEAFF. The chain uses TRBV18 and TRBJ1-1; no reliable D call. Germline CDR1 is KGHSH and CDR2 is LQKENI. The length of the CDR3 is 15 residues. Trimming shortened V by 2 bases and J by 3 bases, and 13 bases separated the two germline ends.

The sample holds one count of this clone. The CDR3 DNA reads TGCGCCAGCAGCTCATGGACTAGCGGAAATGAGCAGTTCTTC. Translation gives CASSSWTSGNEQFF. The chain links TRBV5-1 to TRBJ2-1, with 10 bases matching TRBD2. The trim removed 3 bases at V and 7 bases at J, leaving 4 bases unmatched. The V gene's germline CDR1 is SGHRS and CDR2 YFSETQ. This CDR3 spans 14 amino acids.

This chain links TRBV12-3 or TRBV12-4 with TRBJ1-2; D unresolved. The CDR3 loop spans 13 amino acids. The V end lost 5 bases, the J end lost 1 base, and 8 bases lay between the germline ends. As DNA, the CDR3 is TGTGCCAGCAGTCCAGGTCTTAACTATGGCTACACCTTC. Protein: CASSPGLNYGYTF.

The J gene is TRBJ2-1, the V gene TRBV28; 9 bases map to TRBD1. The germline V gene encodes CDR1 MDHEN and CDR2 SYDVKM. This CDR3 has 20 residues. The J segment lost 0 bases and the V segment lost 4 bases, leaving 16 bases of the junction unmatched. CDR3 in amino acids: CASSSDRDRVLISSYNEQFF. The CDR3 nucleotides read TGTGCCAGCAGTTCCGACAGGGACAGGGTTTTAATCTCCTCCTACAATGAGCAGTTCTTC. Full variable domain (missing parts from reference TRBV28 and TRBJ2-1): DVKVTQSSRYLVKRTGEKVFLECVQDMDHENMFWYRQDPGLGLRLIYFSYDVKMKEKGDIPEGYSVSREKKERFSLILESASTNQTSMYLCASSSDRDRVLISSYNEQFFGPGTRLTVL.

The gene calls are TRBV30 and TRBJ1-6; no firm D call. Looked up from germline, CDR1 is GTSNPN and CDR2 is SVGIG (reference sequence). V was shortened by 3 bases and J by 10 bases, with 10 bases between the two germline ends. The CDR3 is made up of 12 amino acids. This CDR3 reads CAWSYRTSPLHF. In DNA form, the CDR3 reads TGTGCCTGGAGCTATCGTACCTCACCCCTCCACTTT.

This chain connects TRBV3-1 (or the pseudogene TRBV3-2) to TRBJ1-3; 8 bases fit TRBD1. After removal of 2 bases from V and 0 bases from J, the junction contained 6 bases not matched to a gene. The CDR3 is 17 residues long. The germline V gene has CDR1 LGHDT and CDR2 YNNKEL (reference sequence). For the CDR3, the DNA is TGTGCCAGCAGCCAACAGACAGGGGACTTCTCTGGAAACACCATATATTTT. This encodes CASSQQTGDFSGNTIYF.